Below, 16 T cell receptor beta chains from the same sample are listed, as sequenced in a study of blood T cell repertoires in COVID-19. The protocol was immunoSEQ multiplex PCR, while the TCRdb copy is restricted to in-frame clones and leaves out a portion. The sample shows roughly 76,000 clones, 85% to 90% of them seen only once. The specimen was peripheral blood. These receptors were taken from a man in his sixties or seventies with active or convalescent COVID-19.

J is TRBJ2-3 and V is TRBV7-9, with 9 bases fitting TRBD2. J was trimmed by 5 bases and V by 4 bases; bases with no gene match: 10. CDR3 length: 16 residues. Germline V CDR1 and CDR2: SEHNR, FQNEAQ (reference sequence). The CDR3 protein is CASSSIAGAYVDTQYF. Written as DNA, the CDR3 is TGTGCCAGCAGCTCCATAGCGGGAGCGTATGTAGATACGCAGTATTTT.

This clone was counted only a few times. This chain uses TRBV3-1 (or the pseudogene TRBV3-2) with TRBJ2-7, with TRBD2 identical over 13 bases. V trimming: 4 bases; J trimming: 9 bases; junction bases outside the gene matches: 6. Germline values: CDR1 LGHDT, CDR2 YNNKEL (reference sequence). The CDR3 has 14 residues. The CDR3 DNA reads as TGTGCCAGCAGCCTCGGACTAGCGGGAGCGGGGCAGTACTTC. Translating gives CASSLGLAGAGQYF.

The chain uses TRBV5-1 and TRBJ1-3; tentative D call: TRBD1 (5 bases). V was trimmed by 0 bases and J by 2 bases, leaving 9 bases between them. This CDR3 comprises 15 residues. CDR1 is SGHRS, CDR2 YFSETQ, per germline. The CDR3 DNA follows: TGCGCCAGCAGCTTGGAGCCAGGGACTGGAAACACCATATATTTT. Its protein is CASSLEPGTGNTIYF. Full variable domain (remainder filled in from reference TRBV5-1 and TRBJ1-3): KAGVTQTPRYLIKTRGQQVTLSCSPISGHRSVSWYQQTPGQGLQFLFEYFSETQRNKGNFPGRFSGRQFSNSRSEMNVSTLELGDSALYLCASSLEPGTGNTIYFGEGSWLTVV.

The chain has TRBV18 and TRBJ1-5; TRBD1 might be the D (6 bases). This CDR3 comprises 15 residues. V shed 2 bases and J shed 4 bases, with 12 bases lying between them. In germline, CDR1 is KGHSH, CDR2 LQKENI. CDR3 residues: CASSPVGARNQPQHF. In nucleotides, the CDR3 is TGTGCCAGCTCACCAGTGGGGGCGAGGAATCAGCCCCAGCATTTT.

The J gene is TRBJ2-1, the V gene TRBV5-3; TRBD1 aligns across 7 bases. TRBV5-3 is identified as an open reading frame with a role that is uncertain. With 6 bases clipped from V and 15 bases from J, the junction kept 15 bases outside the gene matches. This CDR3 has 13 amino acids. The DNA for the CDR3 is TGTGCCAGAACCATGAGGGGGCAGAATCCACTGTTCTTC. It specifies CARTMRGQNPLFF.

The V call is TRBV5-5, the J call TRBJ2-7; 9 positions agree with TRBD1. Germline V gene data show CDR1 as SGHKS and CDR2 as YYEKEE (reference sequence). This CDR3 spans 16 amino acids. The J segment lost 5 bases and the V segment lost 0 bases, leaving 9 bases of the junction unmatched. CDR3 sequence: CASSLGLRGQGDEQYF. CDR3 DNA sequence: TGTGCCAGCAGCTTGGGCCTACGGGGACAGGGTGACGAGCAGTACTTC. Filled out from reference TRBV5-5 and TRBJ2-7, the complete variable domain reads DAGVTQSPTHLIKTRGQQVTLRCSPISGHKSVSWYQQVLGQGPQFIFQYYEKEERGRGNFPDRFSARQFPNYSSELNVNALLLGDSALYLCASSLGLRGQGDEQYFGPGTRLTVT.

This clone showed up just once. The V call is TRBV9, the J call TRBJ1-3; 7 nucleotides agree with TRBD1. Germline V lookup: CDR1 SGDLS, CDR2 YYNGEE. Trimming cost V 3 bases and J 0 bases; bases outside gene matches: 6. The CDR3 is 16 amino acids. CDR3 in amino acids: CASSGRDRASGNTIYF. CDR3 nucleotide sequence: TGTGCCAGCAGCGGCCGGGACAGAGCCTCTGGAAACACCATATATTTT.

The chain couples TRBV3-1 (or the pseudogene TRBV3-2) to TRBJ2-1, with D possibly matching TRBD2 (6 bases). The CDR3 consists of 16 residues. V was cut by 1 base and J by 7 bases, with 17 bases left in between. Germline CDR1 is LGHDT and CDR2 is YNNKEL (reference sequence). In DNA form, the CDR3 reads TGTGCCAGCAGCCAAGTCCCGCGGGACTGGGGGAATGAGCAGTTCTTC. It translates to CASSQVPRDWGNEQFF.

The chain couples TRBV7-9 to TRBJ1-3; no firm D call. CDR1 SEHNR and CDR2 FQNEAQ come from the germline V gene (reference sequence). Trimming removed 7 bases from V and 2 bases from J, with 9 bases in between. The CDR3 consists of 13 residues. The CDR3 protein is CASTLSAGNTIYF. CDR3 bases: TGTGCCAGCACCCTATCTGCTGGAAACACCATATATTTT.

CDR3 residues: CASSVGTDGEQFF. In DNA form, the CDR3 reads TGTGCCAGCAGCGTCGGGACAGACGGTGAGCAGTTCTTC. The V gene is TRBV7-2, the J gene TRBJ2-1; TRBD1 matches 7 bases. Trimming removed 5 bases from V and 9 bases from J; junction bases left unmatched: 7. The CDR3 consists of 13 residues. The germline gives CDR1 SGHTA, CDR2 FQGNSA.

The CDR3 nucleotides read TGTGCCAGCAGCTTGGAAGCGGGAGGACCCTACGAGCAGTACTTC. It encodes CASSLEAGGPYEQYF. The J gene is TRBJ2-7, the V gene TRBV7-8; 9 bases fit TRBD2. Trimming at V came to 3 bases and at J to 2 bases, leaving 5 bases not matched to a gene. CDR1 SGHVS and CDR2 FQNEAQ come from the germline V gene. This CDR3 has 15 residues.

V and J are TRBV11-1 and TRBJ2-1; 12 nucleotides line up with TRBD2. Germline CDR1 and CDR2: SGHAT and FQDESV (reference sequence). The CDR3 spans 16 residues. Germline trimming cut 5 bases from V and 4 bases from J; bases unmatched to any gene: 6. The CDR3 sequence is CASSPRTSGDYNEQFF. The DNA of the CDR3 is TGTGCCAGCAGCCCCAGGACTAGCGGGGATTACAATGAGCAGTTCTTC. Full variable domain (remainder filled in from reference TRBV11-1 and TRBJ2-1): EAEVAQSPRYKITEKSQAVAFWCDPISGHATLYWYRQILGQGPELLVQFQDESVVDDSQLPKDRFSAERLKGVDSTLKIQPAELGDSAMYLCASSPRTSGDYNEQFFGPGTRLTVL.

The chain employs TRBV6-2 or TRBV6-3 and TRBJ1-2; 11 nucleotides align to TRBD1. Trimming at V came to 4 bases and at J to 7 bases, leaving 8 bases not matched to a gene. The CDR3 is made up of 15 amino acids. Germline CDR1 MNHEY, CDR2 SVGEGT. CDR3 region: CASSSPDRGQSGYTF. CDR3 coding DNA: TGTGCCAGCAGTTCCCCGGACAGGGGGCAGAGTGGCTACACCTTC.

This clone showed up just a few times. The chain employs TRBV12-5 and TRBJ2-1; TRBD2 aligns across 13 bases. Germline V gene data show CDR1 as LGHNT and CDR2 as FRNRAP. The CDR3 extends over 16 amino acids. V shed 4 bases, J shed 3 bases, and the junction held 3 bases outside the gene matches. The CDR3 loop is CASGSGLAGNYNEQFF. The CDR3 DNA reads TGTGCTAGTGGTTCGGGACTAGCGGGAAACTACAATGAGCAGTTCTTC. Variable domain in full (rest from reference TRBV12-5 and TRBJ2-1): DARVTQTPRHKVTEMGQEVTMRCQPILGHNTVFWYRQTMMQGLELLAYFRNRAPLDDSGMPKDRFSAEMPDATLATLKIQPSEPRDSAVYFCASGSGLAGNYNEQFFGPGTRLTVL.

This clone was seen a few times. This rearrangement joins TRBV6-6 to TRBJ2-7, with a possible D match to TRBD2 (6 bases). The length of the CDR3 is 14 residues. CDR1 and CDR2 from the germline V gene are MNHNY and SVGAGI (reference sequence). V was pared by 2 bases and J by 5 bases, with 13 bases between. The CDR3 loop is CASSYQVSGDEQYF. CDR3 nucleotide sequence: TGTGCCAGCAGTTACCAAGTGTCGGGGGACGAGCAGTACTTC.

This clone came up a few times. The chain joins TRBV5-1 to TRBJ1-5; 9 nucleotides match TRBD1. In germline, CDR1 is SGHRS, CDR2 YFSETQ. CDR3 length: 18 amino acids. V was clipped by 0 bases and J by 6 bases; unmatched bases: 13. CDR3 residues: CASSLAGQGVIDTQPQHF. The CDR3 DNA reads as TGCGCCAGCAGCTTGGCGGGACAGGGAGTCATTGATACTCAGCCCCAGCATTTT.